One and the same sample provided the 15 T cell receptor beta chains below, sequenced in a study of T cell responses to AZD1222 COVID-19 vaccine. The data were produced by immunoSEQ multiplex PCR, yet TCRdb's version contains in-frame clones alone and is incomplete. The data show 150,000 or so clones, with 80% to 95% seen just once and under 2.5% held by the top ten. The source material was peripheral blood, sampled on day 0 of AZD1222 vaccination. The source is an adult in good health.

V and J are TRBV6-5 and TRBJ2-2, with D perhaps TRBD2 (5 bases). CDR1 is MNHEY, CDR2 SVGAGI, per germline. The CDR3 runs to 13 residues. V lost 6 bases and J lost 5, with 10 bases in between. CDR3 nucleotides: TGTGCCAGCAGAGGACTTGGGACCGGGGAGCTGTTTTTT. This gives the protein CASRGLGTGELFF.

The gene calls are TRBV7-9 and TRBJ1-1, with no clear D. Trimming shortened V by 4 bases and J by 7 bases, and 13 bases separated the two germline ends. Per germline, CDR1 SEHNR and CDR2 FQNEAQ (reference sequence). This CDR3 contains 13 residues. CDR3 loop: CASSSLENYEAFF. The CDR3 nucleotides read TGTGCCAGCAGCTCTCTAGAAAATTATGAAGCTTTCTTT.

This clone was seen once. The V and J genes are TRBV2 and TRBJ2-6; 7 bases are a match to TRBD1. Germline trimming cut 10 bases from V and 5 bases from J; bases unmatched to any gene: 14. The V gene's germline CDR1 is SNHLY and CDR2 FYNNEI. The CDR3 has 16 residues. CDR3 region: CATSQGPSVWANVLTF. The CDR3 bases are TGTGCCACCTCACAGGGGCCTTCTGTTTGGGCCAACGTCCTGACTTTC.

This chain joins TRBV19 and TRBJ2-7; 9 nucleotides align to TRBD2. With 4 bases clipped from V and 5 bases from J, the junction kept 6 bases outside the gene matches. This CDR3 comprises 14 residues. CDR1 and CDR2 (germline): LNHDA, SQIVND (reference sequence). The CDR3: CASSSSGRGHEQYF. In DNA, the CDR3 is TGTGCCAGTAGTAGTAGCGGGAGAGGACACGAGCAGTACTTC. Drawing the rest from reference TRBV19 and TRBJ2-7, the complete variable domain is DGGITQSPKYLFRKEGQNVTLSCEQNLNHDAMYWYRQDPGQGLRLIYYSQIVNDFQKGDIAEGYSVSREKKESFPLTVTSAQKNPTAFYLCASSSSGRGHEQYFGPGTRLTVT.

The chain carries TRBV5-1 and TRBJ2-5, with 10 nucleotides matching TRBD1. Germline V CDR1 and CDR2: SGHRS, YFSETQ. This CDR3 has 13 residues. V dropped 7 bases and J dropped 4; count of bases not matched to a gene: 4. CDR3 sequence: CASGTGVGETQYF. The DNA for the CDR3 is TGCGCCAGCGGGACAGGGGTCGGAGAGACCCAGTACTTC.

This chain's CDR3 is CSVVTGARNSYEQYF. CDR3 in DNA: TGCAGCGTTGTGACAGGGGCCAGAAACTCCTACGAGCAGTACTTC. This chain connects TRBV29-1 to TRBJ2-7; 8 bases are shared with TRBD1. After removal of 4 bases from V and 0 bases from J, the junction contained 8 bases not matched to a gene. Germline V lookup: CDR1 SQVTM, CDR2 ANQGSEA. The CDR3 runs to 15 residues.

The rearrangement joins TRBV6-6 to TRBJ2-1; the D call may be TRBD1 or TRBD2 (5 bases each). Germline assignment: CDR1 MNHNY and CDR2 SVGAGI (reference sequence). This CDR3 region has 13 residues. Trimming stripped 11 bases from V and 8 bases from J, with 19 bases between. CDR3 residues: CAVGTWGIDEQFF. CDR3 in DNA: TGTGCCGTCGGCACTTGGGGGATCGATGAGCAGTTCTTC.

The gene calls are TRBV9 and TRBJ2-2; possible D gene TRBD1, 6 bases. This CDR3 is 17 amino acids long. Per germline, CDR1 SGDLS and CDR2 YYNGEE. The germline V and J ends were trimmed by 2 bases and 0 bases, with 14 bases remaining between them. The CDR3 protein is CASSVMNRVANTGELFF. CDR3 nucleotides: TGTGCCAGCAGCGTTATGAACAGGGTCGCGAACACCGGGGAGCTGTTTTTT.

This clone appeared a few times. The gene calls are TRBV4-1 and TRBJ1-2, with 8 bases fitting TRBD1. CDR1 and CDR2 from the germline V gene are MGHRA and YSYEKL. This CDR3 is built from 15 residues. V gave up 1 base and J gave up 5 bases; unmatched junction bases: 6. CDR3 in amino acids: CASSQGRDRTYGYTF. The CDR3 DNA follows: TGCGCCAGCAGCCAAGGGCGGGACAGGACTTATGGCTACACCTTC.

This sequence joins TRBV10-2 and TRBJ2-7; D unresolved. The CDR3 has 13 amino acids. Germline loops: CDR1 WSHSY, CDR2 SAAADI. Trimming pared 0 bases from V and 2 bases from J, leaving 5 bases between. In DNA, the CDR3 is TGCGCCAGCAGTGAGTCATCAGCCTACGAGCAGTACTTC. Its translation is CASSESSAYEQYF.

V gene TRBV2 combines with J gene TRBJ1-2; TRBD1 matches at 7 bases. With V trimmed by 5 bases and J by 0 bases, 9 bases remained unmatched. The CDR3 length is 16 residues. The germline V gene has CDR1 SNHLY and CDR2 FYNNEI. The CDR3 nucleotides are TGTGCCAGCAGTCAAACACAGGGGATCTCTAACTATGGCTACACCTTC. This sequence encodes CASSQTQGISNYGYTF.

This clone was observed once. The chain couples TRBV6-5 to TRBJ2-1, with 11 bases identical to TRBD2. The length of the CDR3 is 15 residues. CDR1 MNHEY and CDR2 SVGAGI come from the germline V gene. The junction had 11 bases not matched to a gene; V was cut back by 7 bases and J by 9 bases. CDR3 residues: CASMWGTSGPPEQFF. CDR3 coding DNA: TGTGCCAGCATGTGGGGGACTAGCGGCCCCCCTGAGCAGTTCTTC.

This chain joins TRBV28 and TRBJ1-6; D is undetermined. Looked up from germline, CDR1 is MDHEN and CDR2 is SYDVKM. Between the trimmed V and J ends, which lost 4 bases and 3 bases, there was a span of 4 bases. The CDR3 extends over 13 amino acids. Here the CDR3 reads CASSSNYNSPLHF. In DNA, the CDR3 is TGTGCCAGCAGTTCAAACTATAATTCACCCCTCCACTTT. Full variable domain (outside the CDR3, taken from reference TRBV28 and TRBJ1-6): DVKVTQSSRYLVKRTGEKVFLECVQDMDHENMFWYRQDPGLGLRLIYFSYDVKMKEKGDIPEGYSVSREKKERFSLILESASTNQTSMYLCASSSNYNSPLHFGNGTRLTVT.

This chain uses TRBV4-2 with TRBJ1-1, with TRBD1 as a possible D gene (5 bases). Germline V gene data show CDR1 as LGHNA and CDR2 as YNFKEQ. The CDR3 is made up of 13 amino acids. Trimming removed 6 bases at V and 7 bases at J, with 15 bases between. CDR3 DNA sequence: TGTGCCAGCAGACCTACAGGTTATCTTGAAGCTTTCTTT. It translates to CASRPTGYLEAFF.

CDR3 in DNA: TGTGCCAGCAGCCAGCACGGGGAGTATGGAAACACCATATATTTT. Encoded protein: CASSQHGEYGNTIYF. This sequence joins TRBV11-3 and TRBJ1-3; D gene uncertain. CDR1 and CDR2 from the germline V gene are SGHNT and YENEEA. V gave up 5 bases and J gave up 3 bases, with 14 bases separating them. CDR3 size: 15 residues.